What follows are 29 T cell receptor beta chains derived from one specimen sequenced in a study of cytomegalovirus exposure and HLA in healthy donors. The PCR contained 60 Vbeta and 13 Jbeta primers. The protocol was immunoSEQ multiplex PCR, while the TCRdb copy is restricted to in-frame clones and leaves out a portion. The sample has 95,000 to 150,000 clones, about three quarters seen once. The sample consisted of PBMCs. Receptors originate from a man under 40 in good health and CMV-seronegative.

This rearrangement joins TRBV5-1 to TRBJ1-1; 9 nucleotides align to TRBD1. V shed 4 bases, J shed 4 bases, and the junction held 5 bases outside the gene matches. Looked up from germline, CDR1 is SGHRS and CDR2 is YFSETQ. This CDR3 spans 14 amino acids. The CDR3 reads CASSTGTGPTEAFF. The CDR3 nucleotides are TGCGCCAGCAGCACCGGGACAGGGCCCACTGAAGCTTTCTTT.

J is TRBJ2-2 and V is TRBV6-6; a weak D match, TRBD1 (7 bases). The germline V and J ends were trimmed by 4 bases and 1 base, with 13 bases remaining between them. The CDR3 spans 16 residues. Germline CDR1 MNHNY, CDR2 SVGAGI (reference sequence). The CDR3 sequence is CASSFAGGLNTGELFF. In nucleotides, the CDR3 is TGTGCCAGCAGTTTCGCAGGGGGGCTGAACACCGGGGAGCTGTTTTTT.

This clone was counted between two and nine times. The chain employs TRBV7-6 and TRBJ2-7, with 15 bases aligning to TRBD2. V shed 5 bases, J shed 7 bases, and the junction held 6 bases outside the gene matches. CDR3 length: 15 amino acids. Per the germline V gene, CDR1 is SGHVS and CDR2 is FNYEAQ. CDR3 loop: CASSPGLAGGGEQYF. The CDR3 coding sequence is TGTGCCAGCAGCCCGGGACTAGCGGGGGGTGGTGAGCAGTACTTC.

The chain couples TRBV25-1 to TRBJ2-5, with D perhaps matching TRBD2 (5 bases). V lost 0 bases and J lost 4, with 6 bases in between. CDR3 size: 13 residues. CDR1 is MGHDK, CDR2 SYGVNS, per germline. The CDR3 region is CASSEYAGETQYF. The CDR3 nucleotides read TGTGCCAGCAGTGAATACGCGGGAGAGACCCAGTACTTC.

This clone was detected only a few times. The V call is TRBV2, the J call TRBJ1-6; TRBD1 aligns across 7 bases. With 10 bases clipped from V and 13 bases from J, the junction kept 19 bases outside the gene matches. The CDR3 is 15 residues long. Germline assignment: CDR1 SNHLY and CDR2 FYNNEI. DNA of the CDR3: TGTGCCATCAGACAGGGAGGGTTCCCCGGGAGTCCCCTCCACTTT. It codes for CAIRQGGFPGSPLHF. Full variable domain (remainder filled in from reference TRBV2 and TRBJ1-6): EPEVTQTPSHQVTQMGQEVILRCVPISNHLYFYWYRQILGQKVEFLVSFYNNEISEKSEIFDDQFSVERPDGSNFTLKIRSTKLEDSAMYFCAIRQGGFPGSPLHFGNGTRLTVT.

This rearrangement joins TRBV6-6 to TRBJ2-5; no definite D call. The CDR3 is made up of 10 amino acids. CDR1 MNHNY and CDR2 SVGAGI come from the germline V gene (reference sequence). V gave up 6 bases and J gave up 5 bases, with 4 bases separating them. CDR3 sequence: CASREETQYF. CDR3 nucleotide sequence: TGTGCCAGCAGGGAGGAGACCCAGTACTTC.

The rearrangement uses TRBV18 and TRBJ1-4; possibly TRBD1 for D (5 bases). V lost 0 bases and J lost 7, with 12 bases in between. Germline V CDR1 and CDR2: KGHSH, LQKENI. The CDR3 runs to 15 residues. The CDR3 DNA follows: TGTGCCAGCTCACCACCGGGCAGGGTCTTTGAAAAACTGTTTTTT. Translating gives CASSPPGRVFEKLFF.

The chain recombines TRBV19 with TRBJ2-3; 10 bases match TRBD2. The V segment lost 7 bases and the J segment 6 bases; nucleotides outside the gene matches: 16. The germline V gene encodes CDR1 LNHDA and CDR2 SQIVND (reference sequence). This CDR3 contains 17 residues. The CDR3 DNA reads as TGTGCCAGTAATAAAGCTAGCGGGGGCCCTCCGTTTGATACGCAGTATTTT. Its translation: CASNKASGGPPFDTQYF.

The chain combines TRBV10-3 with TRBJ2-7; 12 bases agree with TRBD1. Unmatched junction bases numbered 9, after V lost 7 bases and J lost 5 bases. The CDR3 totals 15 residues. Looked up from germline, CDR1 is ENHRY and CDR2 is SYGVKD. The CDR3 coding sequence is TGTGCCATCAACACAGCGGGACAGGGGGCGGACGAGCAGTACTTC. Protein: CAINTAGQGADEQYF.

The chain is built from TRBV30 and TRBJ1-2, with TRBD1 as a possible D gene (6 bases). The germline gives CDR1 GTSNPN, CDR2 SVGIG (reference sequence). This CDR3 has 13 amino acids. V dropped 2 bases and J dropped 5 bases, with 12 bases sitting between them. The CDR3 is CAWSRNRVYGYTF. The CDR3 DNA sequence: TGTGCCTGGAGTCGTAACAGGGTTTATGGCTACACCTTC.

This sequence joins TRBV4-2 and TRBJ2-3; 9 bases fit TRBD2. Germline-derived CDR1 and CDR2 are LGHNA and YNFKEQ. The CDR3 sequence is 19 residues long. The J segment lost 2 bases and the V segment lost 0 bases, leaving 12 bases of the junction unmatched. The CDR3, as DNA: TGTGCCAGCAGCCAAGATGTGGTAGCGGGGGCTATGCTCACAGATACGCAGTATTTT. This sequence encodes CASSQDVVAGAMLTDTQYF.

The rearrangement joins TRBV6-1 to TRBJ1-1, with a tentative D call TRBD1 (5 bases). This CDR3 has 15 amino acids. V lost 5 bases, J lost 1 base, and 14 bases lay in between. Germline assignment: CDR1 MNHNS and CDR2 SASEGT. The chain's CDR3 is CASSKYRTPNTEAFF. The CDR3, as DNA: TGTGCCAGCAGTAAATACAGGACACCGAACACTGAAGCTTTCTTT.

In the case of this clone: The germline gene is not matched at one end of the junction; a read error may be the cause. The CDR3 coding sequence is TGTTCCAGCAGCCGGGGGGCCACGTTGGCCTACGAGCAGTACTTC. It codes for CSSSRGATLAYEQYF. The rearrangement links TRBV7-9 to TRBJ2-7; D is possibly TRBD2 (7 bases). Germline-derived CDR1 and CDR2 are SEHNR and FQNEAQ (reference sequence). This CDR3 contains 15 residues.

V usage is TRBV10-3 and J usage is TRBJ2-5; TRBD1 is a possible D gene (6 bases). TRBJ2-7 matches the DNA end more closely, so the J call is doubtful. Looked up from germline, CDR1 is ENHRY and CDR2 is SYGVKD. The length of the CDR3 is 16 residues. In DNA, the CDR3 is TGTGCCATCAGTGAGTCTCGACAGGACTTCTCCTACGAGCAGTACTTC. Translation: CAISESRQDFSYEQYF.

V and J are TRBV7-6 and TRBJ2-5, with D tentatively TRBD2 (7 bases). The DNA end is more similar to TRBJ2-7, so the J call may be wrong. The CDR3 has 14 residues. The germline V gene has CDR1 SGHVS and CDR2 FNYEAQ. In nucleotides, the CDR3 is TGTGCCAGCAGCGCAGAGGGGGGGTGGGGCGAGCAGTACTTC. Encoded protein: CASSAEGGWGEQYF.

CDR3 in amino acids: CASSLTDRSGETQYF. The CDR3 bases are TGCGCCAGCAGCTTGACCGACAGGTCAGGCGAGACCCAGTACTTC. The chain is built from TRBV5-1 and TRBJ2-5, with a tentative D call TRBD1 (6 bases). Deletions cut 1 base from V and 5 bases from J, with 15 bases between. Germline loops: CDR1 SGHRS, CDR2 YFSETQ. This CDR3 is 15 amino acids long.

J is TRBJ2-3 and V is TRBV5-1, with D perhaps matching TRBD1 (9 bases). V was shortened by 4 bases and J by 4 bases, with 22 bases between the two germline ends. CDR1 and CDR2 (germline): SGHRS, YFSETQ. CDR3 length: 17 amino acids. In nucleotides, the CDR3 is TGCGCCAGCAGCCGGGGGGGACAGGGAGTAATATCAGATACGCAGTATTTT. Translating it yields CASSRGGQGVISDTQYF.

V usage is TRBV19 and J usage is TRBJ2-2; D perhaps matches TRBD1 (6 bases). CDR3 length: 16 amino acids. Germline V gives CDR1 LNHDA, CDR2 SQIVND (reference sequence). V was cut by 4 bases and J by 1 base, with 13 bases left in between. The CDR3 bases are TGTGCCAGTAGTACAGCTTGGGGACAGAACACCGGGGAGCTGTTTTTT. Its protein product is CASSTAWGQNTGELFF.

CDR3: CASSLSLRGLDTGELFF. The CDR3 DNA is TGTGCCAGCAGTTTATCCCTCAGGGGGCTAGATACCGGGGAGCTGTTTTTT. The chain uses TRBV28 and TRBJ2-2; 8 bases are shared with TRBD1. Germline loops: CDR1 MDHEN, CDR2 SYDVKM. The CDR3 spans 17 residues. The junction had 9 bases not matched to a gene; V was cut back by 1 base and J by 5 bases.

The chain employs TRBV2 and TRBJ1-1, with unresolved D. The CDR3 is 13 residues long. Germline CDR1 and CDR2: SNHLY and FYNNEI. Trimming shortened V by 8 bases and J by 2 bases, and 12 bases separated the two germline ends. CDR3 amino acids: CASGGAVNTEAFF. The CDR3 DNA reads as TGTGCCAGCGGAGGAGCGGTTAACACTGAAGCTTTCTTT.

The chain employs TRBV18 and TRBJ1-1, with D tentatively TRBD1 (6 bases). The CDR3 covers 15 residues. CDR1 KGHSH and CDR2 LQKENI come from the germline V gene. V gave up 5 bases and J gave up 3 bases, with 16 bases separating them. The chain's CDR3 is CASSSTGFLDTEAFF. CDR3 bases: TGTGCCAGCTCATCAACAGGGTTCCTTGACACTGAAGCTTTCTTT.

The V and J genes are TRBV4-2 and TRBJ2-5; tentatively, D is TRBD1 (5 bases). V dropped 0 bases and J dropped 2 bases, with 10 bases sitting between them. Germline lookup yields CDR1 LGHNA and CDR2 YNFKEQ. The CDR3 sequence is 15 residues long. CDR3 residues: CASSQDLPGQETQYF. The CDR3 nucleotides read TGTGCCAGCAGCCAAGATCTGCCAGGGCAAGAGACCCAGTACTTC.

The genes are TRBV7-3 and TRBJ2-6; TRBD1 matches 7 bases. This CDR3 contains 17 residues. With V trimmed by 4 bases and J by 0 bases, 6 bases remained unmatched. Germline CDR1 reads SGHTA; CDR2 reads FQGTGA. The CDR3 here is CASSSYRGDSGANVLTF. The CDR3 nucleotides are TGTGCCAGCAGCTCCTACAGGGGTGACTCTGGGGCCAACGTCCTGACTTTC.

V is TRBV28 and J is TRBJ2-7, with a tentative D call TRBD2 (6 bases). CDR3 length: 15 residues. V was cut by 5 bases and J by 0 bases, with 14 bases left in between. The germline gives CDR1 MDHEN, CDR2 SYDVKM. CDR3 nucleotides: TGTGCCAGCAGTCTCTCACGGGGGATCTCCTACGAGCAGTACTTC. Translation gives CASSLSRGISYEQYF.

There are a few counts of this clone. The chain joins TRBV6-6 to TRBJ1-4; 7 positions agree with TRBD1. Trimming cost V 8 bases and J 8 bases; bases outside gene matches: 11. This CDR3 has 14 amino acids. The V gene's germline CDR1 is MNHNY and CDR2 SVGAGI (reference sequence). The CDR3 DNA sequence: TGTGCCAGCGTAAAACGGACAGGAGGGGAAAAACTGTTTTTT. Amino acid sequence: CASVKRTGGEKLFF.

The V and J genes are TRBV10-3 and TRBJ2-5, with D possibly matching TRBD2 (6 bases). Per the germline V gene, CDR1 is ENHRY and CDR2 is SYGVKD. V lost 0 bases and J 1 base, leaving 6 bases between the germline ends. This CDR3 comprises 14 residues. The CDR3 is CAISESGGQETQYF. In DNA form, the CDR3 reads TGTGCCATCAGTGAGTCGGGGGGCCAAGAGACCCAGTACTTC.

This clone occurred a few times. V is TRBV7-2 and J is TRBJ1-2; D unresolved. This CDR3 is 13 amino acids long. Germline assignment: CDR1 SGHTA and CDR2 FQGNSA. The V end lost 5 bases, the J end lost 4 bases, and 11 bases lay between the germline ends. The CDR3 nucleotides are TGTGCCAGCAGCCCTTTCCGGGGCTATGGCTACACCTTC. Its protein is CASSPFRGYGYTF.

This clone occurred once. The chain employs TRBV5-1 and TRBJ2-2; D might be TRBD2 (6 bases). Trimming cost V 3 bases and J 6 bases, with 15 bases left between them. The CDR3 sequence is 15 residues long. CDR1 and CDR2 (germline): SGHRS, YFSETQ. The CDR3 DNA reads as TGCGCCAGCAGCTGGCGGGGTGCCAGGGCCGGGGAGCTGTTTTTT. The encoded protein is CASSWRGARAGELFF.

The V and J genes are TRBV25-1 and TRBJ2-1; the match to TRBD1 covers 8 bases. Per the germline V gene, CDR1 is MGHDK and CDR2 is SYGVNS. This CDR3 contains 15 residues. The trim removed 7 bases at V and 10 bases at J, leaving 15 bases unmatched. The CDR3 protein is CASTHQGAKVTEQFF. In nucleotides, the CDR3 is TGTGCCAGCACTCACCAGGGGGCTAAGGTTACCGAGCAGTTCTTC.